The 24 T cell receptor beta chains reported below all come from one sample, sequenced in a study of OX40 agonist ivuxolimab in advanced cancers. Assay used: immunoSEQ multiplex PCR; TCRdb lists only in-frame clones, some missing. The repertoire holds some 51,000 clones, with 60% to 80% as singletons. The sample was CD4+ or CD8+ T cells sorted from blood, taken in a trial of the OX40 agonist ivuxolimab. These receptors were collected from an adult with an advanced solid tumor such as melanoma, head and neck, liver or kidney cancer.

This clone occurred a few times. This sequence joins TRBV14 and TRBJ2-5, with D hard to call. V dropped 7 bases and J dropped 2 bases, with 11 bases sitting between them. Germline CDR1 is SGHDN and CDR2 is FVKESK. CDR3 length: 13 amino acids. In DNA, the CDR3 is TGTGCCAGCACCCTATACTTACAAGAGACCCAGTACTTC. Protein sequence: CASTLYLQETQYF.

J is TRBJ2-5 and V is TRBV18, with D uncertain. CDR3 length equals 12 residues. The germline V gene has CDR1 KGHSH and CDR2 LQKENI. V was clipped by 4 bases and J by 3 bases, with 6 bases between them. CDR3 bases: TGTGCCAGCTCACGGCAAGAAGAGACCCAGTACTTC. Protein sequence: CASSRQEETQYF.

This chain uses TRBV19 with TRBJ1-3, with TRBD1 as a possible D gene (5 bases). V lost 7 bases and J 0 bases, leaving 16 bases between the germline ends. CDR1 is LNHDA, CDR2 SQIVND, per germline (reference sequence). The CDR3 length is 16 residues. The CDR3, as DNA: TGTGCCAGTACGGGGGGACTTTCGAGCTCTGGAAACACCATATATTTT. It encodes CASTGGLSSSGNTIYF.

This chain links TRBV6-1 with TRBJ2-7; 15 bases are a match to TRBD2. V gave up 8 bases and J gave up 6 bases; unmatched junction bases: 2. The CDR3 extends over 13 amino acids. The germline V gene encodes CDR1 MNHNS and CDR2 SASEGT. The CDR3 loop is CASLGLAGGEQYF. Written as DNA, the CDR3 is TGTGCCAGCCTGGGACTAGCGGGAGGCGAGCAGTACTTC.

There are a few counts of this clone. The gene calls are TRBV6-6 and TRBJ2-1; 8 bases map to TRBD1. J lost 6 bases, V lost 6 bases, and 4 bases had no gene match. The CDR3 is made up of 13 amino acids. Germline values: CDR1 MNHNY, CDR2 SVGAGI (reference sequence). CDR3 in amino acids: CASRIQGGNEQFF. The CDR3 DNA reads as TGTGCCAGCAGGATACAGGGGGGCAATGAGCAGTTCTTC.

The V gene is TRBV9, the J gene TRBJ2-1; D is possibly TRBD2 (6 bases). This CDR3 comprises 15 residues. Trimming removed 2 bases from V and 5 bases from J, with 14 bases in between. Germline V gene data show CDR1 as SGDLS and CDR2 as YYNGEE. Here the CDR3 reads CASSVGPSDHNEQFF. The CDR3 DNA reads TGTGCCAGCAGCGTCGGGCCTAGCGACCACAATGAGCAGTTCTTC.

This chain connects TRBV28 to TRBJ2-6; 7 bases align to TRBD1. V lost 5 bases and J lost 4; bases outside the gene matches: 5. This CDR3 is 15 amino acids long. From germline, CDR1 is MDHEN and CDR2 SYDVKM. CDR3 sequence: CASSVTGDGANVLTF. In DNA form, the CDR3 reads TGTGCCAGCAGTGTAACAGGGGACGGGGCCAACGTCCTGACTTTC.

This chain uses TRBV27 with TRBJ2-2, with 8 positions matching TRBD2. The CDR3 is made up of 17 amino acids. Germline V gives CDR1 MNHEY, CDR2 SMNVEV (reference sequence). Unmatched junction bases numbered 9, after V lost 1 base and J lost 5 bases. For the CDR3, the DNA is TGTGCCAGCAGTTTATACGGGGCGGGAGGTGTAACCGGGGAGCTGTTTTTT. Protein: CASSLYGAGGVTGELFF.

The chain has TRBV11-2 and TRBJ1-1; D uncertain. V was shortened by 1 base and J by 0 bases, with 6 bases between the two germline ends. Germline lookup yields CDR1 SGHAT and CDR2 FQNNGV. This CDR3 spans 14 amino acids. CDR3 region: CASSLGQMNTEAFF. CDR3 DNA sequence: TGTGCCAGCAGCTTAGGGCAGATGAACACTGAAGCTTTCTTT.

The chain employs TRBV14 and TRBJ2-1; a possible D gene is TRBD1 (6 bases). This CDR3 has 13 residues. V was clipped by 5 bases and J by 15 bases, with 20 bases between them. The germline V gene encodes CDR1 SGHDN and CDR2 FVKESK. CDR3 nucleotide sequence: TGTGCCAGCAGCACTAGGGACATTAGGCCGGTGTTCTTC. Its translation: CASSTRDIRPVFF.

The chain joins TRBV28 to TRBJ1-6, with D hard to call. Trimming took off 6 bases at V and 8 bases at J, with 14 bases between the two ends. This CDR3 has 14 residues. Germline assignment: CDR1 MDHEN and CDR2 SYDVKM. The CDR3 region has the DNA TGTGCCAGCAGACCAAGGGAAGTCTATTCACCCCTCCACTTT. Its translation: CASRPREVYSPLHF. The variable domain in full, with the rest retrieved from reference TRBV28 and TRBJ1-6, is DVKVTQSSRYLVKRTGEKVFLECVQDMDHENMFWYRQDPGLGLRLIYFSYDVKMKEKGDIPEGYSVSREKKERFSLILESASTNQTSMYLCASRPREVYSPLHFGNGTRLTVT.

The chain recombines TRBV29-1 with TRBJ2-3; TRBD2 aligns across 11 bases. Germline CDR1 and CDR2: SQVTM and ANQGSEA. The trim removed 6 bases at V and 4 bases at J, leaving 6 bases unmatched. The CDR3 sequence is 14 residues long. The CDR3 region is CSVRTSGFADTQYF. The CDR3 coding sequence is TGCAGCGTCCGGACTAGCGGGTTTGCAGATACGCAGTATTTT.

The chain links TRBV6-5 to TRBJ1-6, with D uncertain. CDR3 length: 15 amino acids. In germline, CDR1 is MNHEY, CDR2 SVGAGI. With 2 bases removed from V and 10 bases from J, the gap between germline ends came to 15 bases. The CDR3 DNA sequence: TGTGCCAGCAGTTACGCGGCCACCCGTGGGTCACCCCTCCACTTT. Translated, it gives CASSYAATRGSPLHF.

The chain is built from TRBV7-9 and TRBJ2-5; 7 bases are shared with TRBD1. The V and J ends lost 5 bases and 5 bases, in that order; junction bases with no gene match: 11. This CDR3 is 15 amino acids long. CDR1 and CDR2 (germline): SEHNR, FQNEAQ (reference sequence). As DNA, the CDR3 is TGTGCCAGCAGCCGGGAACAGGGGTTTAAGGAGACCCAGTACTTC. Translation: CASSREQGFKETQYF.

This clone was detected once. CDR3 coding DNA: TGCAGGGGGGTGGGAAACACCATATATTTT. Protein product: CRGVGNTIYF. V and J are TRBV20-1 and TRBJ1-3; perhaps TRBD1 as D (5 bases). The CDR3 sequence is 10 residues long. The V gene's germline CDR1 is DFQATT and CDR2 SNEGSKA (reference sequence).

The chain combines TRBV23-1 with TRBJ2-7; possibly TRBD2 for D (5 bases). TRBV23-1 qualifies as an ORF whose function is uncertain. V lost 10 bases to trimming and J lost 0 bases, with 25 bases between them. The CDR3 length is 17 residues. The CDR3 DNA is TGCGCCACCTCGGGCAGCCTAAAATACCTAGCCTCCTACGAGCAGTACTTC. Translated, it gives CATSGSLKYLASYEQYF.

This clone was seen a single time. The chain recombines TRBV18 with TRBJ2-3; 12 bases are a match to TRBD2. V lost 6 bases and J lost 0; bases outside the gene matches: 7. The germline V gene encodes CDR1 KGHSH and CDR2 LQKENI. CDR3 length equals 17 residues. This chain's CDR3 is CASSPGTSGRSTDTQYF. CDR3 bases: TGTGCCAGCTCCCCAGGCACTAGCGGGAGGAGCACAGATACGCAGTATTTT.

This chain joins TRBV5-6 and TRBJ2-7; 13 nucleotides match TRBD2. V trimming: 6 bases; J trimming: 9 bases; junction bases outside the gene matches: 3. Germline CDR1 is SGHDT and CDR2 is YYEEEE. The CDR3 consists of 12 residues. The CDR3 coding sequence is TGTGCCAGCAACGGACTAGCGGGGGCGCAGTACTTC. Amino acid sequence: CASNGLAGAQYF.

The chain employs TRBV29-1 and TRBJ2-5; no clear D. Germline values: CDR1 SQVTM, CDR2 ANQGSEA. The CDR3 runs 13 residues. The germline V and J ends were trimmed by 7 bases and 5 bases, with 17 bases remaining between them. The CDR3 region is CSASTARSETQYF. The CDR3 region has the DNA TGCAGCGCCTCAACGGCGCGGTCGGAGACCCAGTACTTC.

Comment on this clone: One end of the junction is discordant with germline, which a read error may explain. The J gene is TRBJ2-1, the V gene TRBV7-7; 12 bases map to TRBD2. This CDR3 is 15 amino acids long. The germline gives CDR1 SSHAT, CDR2 FNYEAQ (reference sequence). The chain's CDR3 is CASSFLAGGPGEQFF. The CDR3 DNA reads as TGTGCTAGCAGCTTTCTAGCGGGAGGGCCAGGGGAGCAGTTCTTC.

The chain joins TRBV6-6 to TRBJ2-7, with D perhaps TRBD1 (5 bases). V lost 0 bases, J lost 0 bases, and 12 bases lay in between. This CDR3 has 16 amino acids. The germline V gene encodes CDR1 MNHNY and CDR2 SVGAGI (reference sequence). As DNA, the CDR3 is TGTGCCAGCAGTTACTCGAGCCAGGGCACCTCCTACGAGCAGTACTTC. Its translation is CASSYSSQGTSYEQYF.

The genes are TRBV5-1 and TRBJ2-2; D is uncertain. The length of the CDR3 is 16 residues. Trimming left V 3 bases short and J 4 bases short, with 16 bases between. Germline CDR1 SGHRS, CDR2 YFSETQ. In nucleotides, the CDR3 is TGCGCCAGCAGCTCATTCGTTCTTCGGTCCACCGGGGAGCTGTTTTTT. It specifies CASSSFVLRSTGELFF.

CDR3 sequence reads: CASSPPVPGNTIYF. The CDR3 DNA is TGTGCCAGCTCACCACCGGTTCCTGGAAACACCATATATTTT. This rearrangement joins TRBV18 to TRBJ1-3; D gene uncertain. This CDR3 is built from 14 residues. CDR1 KGHSH and CDR2 LQKENI come from the germline V gene. V gave up 0 bases and J gave up 2 bases, with 5 bases separating them.

V and J are TRBV19 and TRBJ1-2, with D maybe TRBD1 (5 bases). V shed 6 bases and J shed 4 bases, with 18 bases lying between them. The CDR3 is 15 residues long. The germline V gene encodes CDR1 LNHDA and CDR2 SQIVND (reference sequence). CDR3 DNA: TGTGCCAGTAGACCTTCAGGGAGAGCTGCCTATGGCTACACCTTC. Protein product: CASRPSGRAAYGYTF. The variable domain in full, completed from reference TRBV19 and TRBJ1-2, reads DGGITQSPKYLFRKEGQNVTLSCEQNLNHDAMYWYRQDPGQGLRLIYYSQIVNDFQKGDIAEGYSVSREKKESFPLTVTSAQKNPTAFYLCASRPSGRAAYGYTFGSGTRLTVV.